This TCR beta chain was recorded in a study of cytomegalovirus exposure and HLA in healthy donors. Study-level background: Around 85 million unique TCR sequences came from HLA-typed donors in an early release. Among the roughly 370 genotyped donors, 81% were placed in the Caucasian-associated ancestry cluster.

The study's findings and limits: The authors enumerated roughly 160 TCR beta chains as linked to cytomegalovirus. TCR beta chain V- and J-gene trimming was linked, in a later analysis, to a missense variant in DCLRE1C.

Amplification used 60 Vbeta primers and 13 Jbeta primers. Measured with immunoSEQ multiplex PCR; TCRdb has only the in-frame clones, and not every one. This sample has around 150,000 clones, with around 75% found just once. After removal of 0 bases from V and 8 bases from J, the junction contained 6 bases not matched to a gene. The germline CDR1 and CDR2 sequences are MGHRA and YSYEKL. The CDR3 runs to 16 residues. About this clone: Its antigen remains unidentified.

The clonotype was recovered from a man between 18 and 35 years old in good health and CMV-seropositive. Source material: PBMCs. The gene calls are TRBV4-1 and TRBJ2-1; 11 bases line up with TRBD2. The CDR3 spells CASSQDSTSGRDEQFF. CDR3 in DNA: TGCGCCAGCAGCCAAGATAGCACTAGCGGGAGAGATGAGCAGTTCTTC.